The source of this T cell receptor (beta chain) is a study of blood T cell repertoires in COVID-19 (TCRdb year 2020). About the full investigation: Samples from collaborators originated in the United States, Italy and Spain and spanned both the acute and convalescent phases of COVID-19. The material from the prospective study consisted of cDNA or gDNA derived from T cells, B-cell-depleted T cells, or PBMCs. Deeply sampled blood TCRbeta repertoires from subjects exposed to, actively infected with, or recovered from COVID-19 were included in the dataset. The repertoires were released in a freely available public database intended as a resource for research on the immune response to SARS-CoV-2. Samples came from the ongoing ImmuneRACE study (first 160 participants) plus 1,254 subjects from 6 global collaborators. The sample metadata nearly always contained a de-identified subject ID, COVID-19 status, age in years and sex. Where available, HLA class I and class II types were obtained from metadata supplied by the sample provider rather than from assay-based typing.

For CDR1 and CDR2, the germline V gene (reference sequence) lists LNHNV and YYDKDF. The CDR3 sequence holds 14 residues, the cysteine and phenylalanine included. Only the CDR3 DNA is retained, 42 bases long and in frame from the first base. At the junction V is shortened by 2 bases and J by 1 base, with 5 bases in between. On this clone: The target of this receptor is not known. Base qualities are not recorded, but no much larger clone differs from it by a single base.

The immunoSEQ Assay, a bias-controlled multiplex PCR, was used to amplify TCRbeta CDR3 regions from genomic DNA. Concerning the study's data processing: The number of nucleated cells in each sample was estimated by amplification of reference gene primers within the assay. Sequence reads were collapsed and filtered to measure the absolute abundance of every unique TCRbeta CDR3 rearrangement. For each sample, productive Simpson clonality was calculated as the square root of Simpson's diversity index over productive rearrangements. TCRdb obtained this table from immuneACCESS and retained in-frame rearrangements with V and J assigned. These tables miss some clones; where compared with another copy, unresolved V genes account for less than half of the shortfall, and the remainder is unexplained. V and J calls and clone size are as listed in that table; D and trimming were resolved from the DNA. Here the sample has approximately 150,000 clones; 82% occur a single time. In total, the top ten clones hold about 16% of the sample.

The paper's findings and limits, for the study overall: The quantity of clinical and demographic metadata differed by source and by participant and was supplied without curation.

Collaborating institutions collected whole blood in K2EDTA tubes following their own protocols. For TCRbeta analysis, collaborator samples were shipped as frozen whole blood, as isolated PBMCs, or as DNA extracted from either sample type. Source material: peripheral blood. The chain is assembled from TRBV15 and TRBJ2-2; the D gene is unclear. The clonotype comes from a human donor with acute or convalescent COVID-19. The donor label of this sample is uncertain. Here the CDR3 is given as CATSRYRNTGELFF. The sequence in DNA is TGTGCCACCAGCAGATATCGGAACACCGGGGAGCTGTTTTTT.